This TCR beta chain was identified during a study of blood T cell repertoires in COVID-19. Study at large: T cells, B-cell-depleted T cells, or PBMCs supplied cDNA or gDNA.

Recovery meant two consecutive negative NP/OP PCR tests, professional clearance, or resolved symptoms. The assay was immunoSEQ multiplex PCR, and TCRdb's table has in-frame clones only and misses some. The sample has hundreds of thousands of clones, approximately 90% seen once. Germline CDR1 reads SGHRS; CDR2 reads YFSETQ. CDR3 length equals 15 residues. Trimming removed 0 bases from V and 5 bases from J; junction bases left unmatched: 5. A note on this clone: Other DNA sequences from this sample encode an identical CDR3 as well.

The receptor's source is a man aged 30 to 39 who had recovered from COVID-19. The source material was PBMCs or T cells enriched from blood (not recorded which). V gene TRBV5-1 combines with J gene TRBJ2-1; 7 bases match TRBD2. The CDR3 sequence: CASSLAGGGNNEQFF. The CDR3 region has the DNA TGCGCCAGCAGCTTGGCGGGGGGAGGTAACAATGAGCAGTTCTTC.